Below, 28 T cell receptor beta chains from the same sample are listed, as sequenced in a study of beta chain features in type 1 diabetes. Study-wide points: TCRB CDR3 length was moderately but significantly reduced in all four CD4+ subsets of Type 1 diabetes patients.

For these receptors, no antigen is known. Reverse transcribing all isolated RNA meant expressed TCRB transcripts were sequenced. Clones were sequenced by immunoSEQ multiplex PCR, and TCRdb holds only the in-frame ones, with some missing. Among about 150,000 clones listed, roughly 7.1% were seen once. Sequencing was carried out using central memory CD4+ T cells from blood. Source of these receptors: a woman between 35 and 50 years old with type 1 diabetes.

CDR3 nucleotide sequence: TGTGCCAGCAGTACATTCGGGACAGTCACAGATACGCAGTATTTT. This encodes CASSTFGTVTDTQYF. The rearrangement uses TRBV25-1 and TRBJ2-3; the match to TRBD1 covers 7 bases. Trimming cost V 5 bases and J 2 bases; bases outside gene matches: 7. CDR1 is MGHDK and CDR2 is SYGVNS in the germline V gene. There are 15 residues in the CDR3.

This clone was seen more than once but under ten times. The chain carries TRBV6-1 and TRBJ2-7; 10 bases line up with TRBD1. Germline V gene data show CDR1 as MNHNS and CDR2 as SASEGT. CDR3 length: 13 amino acids. V trimming: 6 bases; J trimming: 6 bases; junction bases outside the gene matches: 5. The chain's CDR3 is CASSGQGVGEQYF. DNA of the CDR3: TGTGCCAGCAGCGGACAGGGGGTGGGCGAGCAGTACTTC.

This clone has ten or more counts. V gene TRBV9 combines with J gene TRBJ1-5; maybe TRBD1 (5 bases). This CDR3 comprises 13 residues. Trimming took 7 bases from V and 4 from J, leaving 12 bases between them. Looked up from germline, CDR1 is SGDLS and CDR2 is YYNGEE. Here the CDR3 DNA reads TGTGCCAGCTCGCGGACACCTAATCAGCCCCAGCATTTT. Protein: CASSRTPNQPQHF.

The rearrangement uses TRBV28 and TRBJ2-1, with D possibly TRBD2 on 7 matching bases. Trimming took off 4 bases at V and 4 bases at J, with 17 bases between the two ends. Germline CDR1 MDHEN, CDR2 SYDVKM. The CDR3 is made up of 16 amino acids. The CDR3 nucleotides are TGTGCCAGCAGTTCCCTCACGGCGGGGGCGTACAATGAGCAGTTCTTC. This codes for CASSSLTAGAYNEQFF. The full variable domain, rest sourced from reference TRBV28 and TRBJ2-1, is DVKVTQSSRYLVKRTGEKVFLECVQDMDHENMFWYRQDPGLGLRLIYFSYDVKMKEKGDIPEGYSVSREKKERFSLILESASTNQTSMYLCASSSLTAGAYNEQFFGPGTRLTVL.

This clone showed up many times. This rearrangement joins TRBV15 to TRBJ2-1, with a weak D call TRBD1 (6 bases). Trimming left V 2 bases short and J 5 bases short, with 19 bases between. This CDR3 is 17 amino acids long. Germline V gives CDR1 LNHNV, CDR2 YYDKDF (reference sequence). The CDR3: CATSRPTGTLWNNEQFF. The CDR3 DNA reads as TGTGCCACCAGCAGACCGACCGGGACACTGTGGAACAATGAGCAGTTCTTC.

V is TRBV5-4 and J is TRBJ1-2; possible D gene TRBD1, 6 bases. CDR3 length: 14 residues. V was shortened by 1 base and J by 4 bases, with 11 bases between the two germline ends. Germline V CDR1 and CDR2: SGHNT, YYREEE (reference sequence). The CDR3 DNA sequence: TGTGCCAGCAGCTTGAATAAGGGGGTCTATGGCTACACCTTC. This encodes CASSLNKGVYGYTF.

This clone has a handful of counts. The chain couples TRBV2 to TRBJ1-5; no clear D gene. Germline CDR1 SNHLY, CDR2 FYNNEI. V lost 7 bases to trimming and J lost 1 base, with 17 bases between them. This CDR3 is built from 16 residues. The CDR3: CASTLESEGSNQPQHF. DNA of the CDR3: TGTGCCAGCACCCTAGAATCGGAGGGAAGCAATCAGCCCCAGCATTTT.

The chain links TRBV5-1 to TRBJ1-1; D is possibly TRBD1 (5 bases). Trimming took 4 bases from V and 1 from J, leaving 11 bases between them. From germline, CDR1 is SGHRS and CDR2 YFSETQ. This CDR3 is 14 amino acids long. The CDR3 region is CASSRDLKNTEAFF. The CDR3 DNA is TGCGCCAGCAGCCGGGACTTAAAGAACACTGAAGCTTTCTTT.

The chain carries TRBV9 and TRBJ1-2; D remains unclear. CDR3 size: 14 residues. V lost 4 bases and J 0 bases, leaving 10 bases between the germline ends. Germline lookup yields CDR1 SGDLS and CDR2 YYNGEE. Written as DNA, the CDR3 is TGTGCCAGCAGCCCATGGGAGACTAACTATGGCTACACCTTC. Protein sequence: CASSPWETNYGYTF. Filled out from reference TRBV9 and TRBJ1-2, the complete variable domain reads DSGVTQTPKHLITATGQRVTLRCSPRSGDLSVYWYQQSLDQGLQFLIQYYNGEERAKGNILERFSAQQFPDLHSELNLSSLELGDSALYFCASSPWETNYGYTFGSGTRLTVV.

This clone was counted only a few times. The V gene is TRBV28, the J gene TRBJ1-5; D is undetermined. Germline V gene lookup returns CDR1 MDHEN and CDR2 SYDVKM. Trimming took off 8 bases at V and 4 bases at J, with 15 bases between the two ends. This CDR3 comprises 14 residues. The CDR3 here is CASGEYGENQPQHF. CDR3 coding DNA: TGTGCCAGCGGCGAATACGGGGAGAATCAGCCCCAGCATTTT. Supplemented by reference TRBV28 and TRBJ1-5, the full variable domain reads DVKVTQSSRYLVKRTGEKVFLECVQDMDHENMFWYRQDPGLGLRLIYFSYDVKMKEKGDIPEGYSVSREKKERFSLILESASTNQTSMYLCASGEYGENQPQHFGDGTRLSIL.

This chain joins TRBV6-1 and TRBJ1-2; 7 bases are shared with TRBD1. The V and J ends lost 1 base and 5 bases, in that order; junction bases with no gene match: 1. The CDR3 loop spans 13 amino acids. The V gene's germline CDR1 is MNHNS and CDR2 SASEGT. CDR3 in DNA: TGTGCCAGCAGTGAAGACAGGGGTTATGGCTACACCTTC. It is translated as CASSEDRGYGYTF.

The V call is TRBV5-1, the J call TRBJ2-7; TRBD2 matches 7 bases. V was pared by 2 bases and J by 0 bases, with 2 bases of the junction left unmatched. The CDR3 runs to 14 residues. The germline CDR1 and CDR2 sequences are SGHRS and YFSETQ. In DNA, the CDR3 is TGCGCCAGCAGCTTATCGGGAGGCTCCTACGAGCAGTACTTC. This sequence encodes CASSLSGGSYEQYF. The variable domain in full, with the rest retrieved from reference TRBV5-1 and TRBJ2-7, is KAGVTQTPRYLIKTRGQQVTLSCSPISGHRSVSWYQQTPGQGLQFLFEYFSETQRNKGNFPGRFSGRQFSNSRSEMNVSTLELGDSALYLCASSLSGGSYEQYFGPGTRLTVT.

The chain couples TRBV27 to TRBJ2-1; 7 positions match TRBD2. The CDR3 covers 14 residues. Germline CDR1 MNHEY, CDR2 SMNVEV (reference sequence). Trimming removed 6 bases from V and 7 bases from J; junction bases left unmatched: 9. For the CDR3, the DNA is TGTGCCAGCAGCCTAGGGGAGGGTACGAATGAGCAGTTCTTC. Its translation is CASSLGEGTNEQFF.

The chain couples TRBV28 to TRBJ2-1; 7 positions agree with TRBD2. The CDR3 extends over 15 amino acids. Germline V gene data show CDR1 as MDHEN and CDR2 as SYDVKM. V lost 2 bases to trimming and J lost 2 bases; unmatched junction nucleotides: 3. CDR3 sequence (DNA): TGTGCCAGCAGTTTAGGGGGGGGTACCTACAATGAGCAGTTCTTC. Translated: CASSLGGGTYNEQFF.

This chain connects TRBV11-3 to TRBJ2-1; D is uncertain. Trimming took 1 base from V and 9 from J, leaving 13 bases between them. The CDR3 contains 14 residues. CDR1 and CDR2 from the germline V gene are SGHNT and YENEEA. The CDR3 here is CASSLVAGSLEQFF. DNA of the CDR3: TGTGCCAGCAGCTTAGTAGCCGGATCACTTGAGCAGTTCTTC.

The rearrangement links TRBV4-3 to TRBJ1-4; perhaps TRBD1 as D (5 bases). The CDR3 is 14 residues long. The V gene's germline CDR1 is LGHNA and CDR2 YSLEER. V lost 2 bases to trimming and J lost 10 bases, with 14 bases between them. Here the CDR3 reads CASSQIDRGGKLFF. For the CDR3, the DNA is TGCGCCAGCAGCCAAATTGATAGGGGTGGAAAACTGTTTTTT.

This clone was observed a few times. The chain joins TRBV7-9 to TRBJ1-2; D gene uncertain. The CDR3 extends over 13 amino acids. Trimming stripped 6 bases from V and 4 bases from J, with 12 bases between. CDR1 SEHNR and CDR2 FQNEAQ come from the germline V gene (reference sequence). The CDR3 spells CASSLQARYGYTF. The CDR3 DNA reads TGTGCCAGCAGTTTGCAGGCTCGCTATGGCTACACCTTC. The full variable domain, completed using reference TRBV7-9 and TRBJ1-2, is DTGVSQNPRHKITKRGQNVTFRCDPISEHNRLYWYRQTLGQGPEFLTYFQNEAQLEKSRLLSDRFSAERPKGSFSTLEIQRTEQGDSAMYLCASSLQARYGYTFGSGTRLTVV.

This clone was detected only a few times. The chain combines TRBV7-9 with TRBJ2-7; 7 bases are a match to TRBD2. Germline loops: CDR1 SEHNR, CDR2 FQNEAQ (reference sequence). The CDR3 consists of 13 residues. The V gene end was trimmed by 5 bases and the J gene end by 6 bases; junction bases not matched to a gene: 7. Here the CDR3 reads CASSSGVYSEQYF. Written as DNA, the CDR3 is TGTGCCAGCAGCAGCGGGGTTTACTCCGAGCAGTACTTC. The full variable domain, its missing parts supplied by reference TRBV7-9 and TRBJ2-7, is DTGVSQNPRHKITKRGQNVTFRCDPISEHNRLYWYRQTLGQGPEFLTYFQNEAQLEKSRLLSDRFSAERPKGSFSTLEIQRTEQGDSAMYLCASSSGVYSEQYFGPGTRLTVT.

The chain uses TRBV7-2 and TRBJ1-5; 9 nucleotides line up with TRBD1. This CDR3 contains 16 residues. V was pared by 4 bases and J by 7 bases, with 11 bases of the junction left unmatched. Per the germline V gene, CDR1 is SGHTA and CDR2 is FQGNSA. The CDR3 DNA is TGTGCCAGCAGCTCAGCCGGACAGGGGAGAAAGCAGCCCCAGCATTTT. This encodes CASSSAGQGRKQPQHF.

This clone has a handful of counts. The gene calls are TRBV28 and TRBJ1-2; a weak D match, TRBD1 (6 bases). Per germline, CDR1 MDHEN and CDR2 SYDVKM. Trimming removed 7 bases from V and 7 bases from J, with 19 bases in between. The CDR3 is 14 amino acids. The CDR3 region has the DNA TGTGCCAGCATCCCACCCAGGGGATTGAGTGGCTACACCTTC. Translated: CASIPPRGLSGYTF.

The genes are TRBV5-1 and TRBJ2-1; weak D call: TRBD1 (6 bases). This CDR3 has 16 amino acids. Germline CDR1 SGHRS, CDR2 YFSETQ. Trimming removed 1 base from V and 5 bases from J, with 16 bases in between. CDR3 in amino acids: CASSLPKSDSHNEQFF. CDR3 sequence (DNA): TGCGCCAGCAGCTTGCCAAAATCGGACAGTCACAATGAGCAGTTCTTC.

The sample holds a few counts of this clone. This chain connects TRBV9 to TRBJ2-2; 10 bases agree with TRBD1. The CDR3 has 18 amino acids. The V and J ends lost 4 bases and 3 bases, in that order; junction bases with no gene match: 12. CDR1 is SGDLS and CDR2 is YYNGEE in the germline V gene. CDR3 residues: CASSLGSGGTGDTGELFF. DNA of the CDR3: TGTGCCAGCAGCCTAGGGAGTGGGGGGACAGGGGACACCGGGGAGCTGTTTTTT.

The chain uses TRBV7-2 and TRBJ2-5; perhaps TRBD1 as D (6 bases). The CDR3 is 15 residues long. Germline V gene lookup returns CDR1 SGHTA and CDR2 FQGNSA. Between the trimmed V and J ends, which lost 5 bases and 5 bases, there was a span of 18 bases. CDR3 loop: CASSPGQPTGETQYF. The CDR3 bases are TGTGCCAGCAGCCCCGGACAGCCTACCGGGGAGACCCAGTACTTC.

The rearrangement joins TRBV29-1 to TRBJ2-1, with TRBD2 matching 13 bases. Germline V lookup: CDR1 SQVTM, CDR2 ANQGSEA. The junction had 12 bases not matched to a gene; V was cut back by 6 bases and J by 7 bases. The CDR3 has 16 amino acids. The CDR3 DNA sequence: TGCAGCGTGCTGACTAGCGGGGGGCTAACAAGGAATGAGCAGTTCTTC. Encoded protein: CSVLTSGGLTRNEQFF.

V and J are TRBV14 and TRBJ1-6, with 7 bases that match TRBD1. Germline V gene lookup returns CDR1 SGHDN and CDR2 FVKESK. V shed 4 bases, J shed 7 bases, and the junction held 1 base outside the gene matches. The CDR3 is 13 amino acids. The CDR3 DNA reads as TGTGCCAGCAGCCCCAGGGGGAATTCACCCCTCCACTTT. This gives the protein CASSPRGNSPLHF.

This clone has more than one count but fewer than ten. The chain carries TRBV5-6 and TRBJ2-7, with 7 bases fitting TRBD1. Trimming at V came to 4 bases and at J to 0 bases, leaving 7 bases not matched to a gene. Germline V gene lookup returns CDR1 SGHDT and CDR2 YYEEEE. The CDR3 runs 15 residues. CDR3 in DNA: TGTGCCAGCAGCCGGGGACAGCCCCGCTCCTACGAGCAGTACTTC. Translation: CASSRGQPRSYEQYF.

This sequence joins TRBV14 and TRBJ2-1; D is perhaps TRBD1 (7 bases). V was clipped by 4 bases and J by 5 bases, with 12 bases between them. Germline-derived CDR1 and CDR2 are SGHDN and FVKESK. CDR3 length: 14 residues. The CDR3 bases are TGTGCCAGCAGCCGCGGGACAGTGGACAATGAGCAGTTCTTC. Protein product: CASSRGTVDNEQFF.

The chain couples TRBV30 to TRBJ1-1; D is ambiguous. CDR3 length: 13 amino acids. CDR1 is GTSNPN and CDR2 is SVGIG in the germline V gene (reference sequence). V was clipped by 0 bases and J by 2 bases, with 7 bases between them. In nucleotides, the CDR3 is TGTGCCTGGAGTGTCCAGATAAACACTGAAGCTTTCTTT. Translated, it gives CAWSVQINTEAFF. Full variable domain (rest looked up from reference TRBV30 and TRBJ1-1): SQTIHQWPATLVQPVGSPLSLECTVEGTSNPNLYWYRQAAGRGLQLLFYSVGIGQISSEVPQNLSASRPQDRQFILSSKKLLLSDSGFYLCAWSVQINTEAFFGQGTRLTVV.